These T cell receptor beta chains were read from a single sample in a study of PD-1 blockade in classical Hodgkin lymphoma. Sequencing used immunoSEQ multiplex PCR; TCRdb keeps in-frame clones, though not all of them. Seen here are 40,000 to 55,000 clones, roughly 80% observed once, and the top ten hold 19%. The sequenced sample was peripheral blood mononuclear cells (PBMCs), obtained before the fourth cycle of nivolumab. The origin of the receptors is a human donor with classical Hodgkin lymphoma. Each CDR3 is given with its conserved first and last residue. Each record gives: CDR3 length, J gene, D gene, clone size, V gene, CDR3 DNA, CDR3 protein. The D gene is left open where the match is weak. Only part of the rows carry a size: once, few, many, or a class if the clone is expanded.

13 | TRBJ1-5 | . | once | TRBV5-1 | TGCGCCAGCAGCTTGGCTGGGGTCCAGCCCCAGCATTTT | CASSLAGVQPQHF
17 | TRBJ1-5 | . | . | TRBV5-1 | TGCGCCAGCAGCTTGGGGGTAGGTGGATCCTTCAGTCAGCCCCAGCATTTT | CASSLGVGGSFSQPQHF
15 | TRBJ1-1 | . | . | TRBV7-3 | TGTGCCAGCAGCTTAACTAAACAGAAGAACACTGAAGCTTTCTTT | CASSLTKQKNTEAFF
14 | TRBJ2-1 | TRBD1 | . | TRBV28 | TGTGCCACCCAACCGGGACAGGGTTGGTATGAGCAGTTCTTC | CATQPGQGWYEQFF
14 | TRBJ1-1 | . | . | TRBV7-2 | TGTGCCAGCAGCTTATACGGGGCCGGGACTGAAGCTTTCTTT | CASSLYGAGTEAFF
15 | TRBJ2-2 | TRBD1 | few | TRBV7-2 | TGTGCCAGCAGCCGGGACAGAACTGACACCGGGGAGCTGTTTTTT | CASSRDRTDTGELFF
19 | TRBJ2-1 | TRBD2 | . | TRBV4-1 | TGCGCCAGCAGCCAAGAAAAGGTTTTTGGACTAGCGCCCCCTCGCGAGCAGTTCTTC | CASSQEKVFGLAPPREQFF
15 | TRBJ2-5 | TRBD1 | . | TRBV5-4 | TGTGCCAGCAGCTTGAAGGCAGGGGGCTTAGAGACCCAGTACTTC | CASSLKAGGLETQYF
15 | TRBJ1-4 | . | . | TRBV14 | TGTGCCAGCAGCCAAGATTTTGGGTGGAATGAAAAACTGTTTTTT | CASSQDFGWNEKLFF
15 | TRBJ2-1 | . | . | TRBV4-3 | TGCGCCAGCAGCCAATTGTCACACTCCTACAATGAGCAGTTCTTC | CASSQLSHSYNEQFF
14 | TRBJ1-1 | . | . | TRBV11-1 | TGTGCCAGCAGCTGGGGGTCGGGGGGCACTGAAGCTTTCTTT | CASSWGSGGTEAFF
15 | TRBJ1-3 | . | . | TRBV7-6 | TGTGCCAGCAGCTTAGCCCCCGGGAGCGGAAACACCATATATTTT | CASSLAPGSGNTIYF
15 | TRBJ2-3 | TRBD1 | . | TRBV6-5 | TGTGCCAGCAACCCCGGGACAGGGGCCACAGATACGCAGTATTTT | CASNPGTGATDTQYF
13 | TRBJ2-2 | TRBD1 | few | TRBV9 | TGTGCCAGCGGGACAGGGGGCACCGGGGAGCTGTTTTTT | CASGTGGTGELFF
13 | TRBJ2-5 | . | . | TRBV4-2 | TGTGCCAGCAGCCAATCCGGCGGAGAGACCCAGTACTTC | CASSQSGGETQYF
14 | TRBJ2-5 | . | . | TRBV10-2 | TGCGCCAGCAGTCGCAGGACTCTCCAAGAGACCCAGTACTTC | CASSRRTLQETQYF
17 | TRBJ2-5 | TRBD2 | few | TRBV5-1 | TGCGCCAGCAGCATGGGACTAGCGGGGAAAGGTTTGGAGACCCAGTACTTC | CASSMGLAGKGLETQYF